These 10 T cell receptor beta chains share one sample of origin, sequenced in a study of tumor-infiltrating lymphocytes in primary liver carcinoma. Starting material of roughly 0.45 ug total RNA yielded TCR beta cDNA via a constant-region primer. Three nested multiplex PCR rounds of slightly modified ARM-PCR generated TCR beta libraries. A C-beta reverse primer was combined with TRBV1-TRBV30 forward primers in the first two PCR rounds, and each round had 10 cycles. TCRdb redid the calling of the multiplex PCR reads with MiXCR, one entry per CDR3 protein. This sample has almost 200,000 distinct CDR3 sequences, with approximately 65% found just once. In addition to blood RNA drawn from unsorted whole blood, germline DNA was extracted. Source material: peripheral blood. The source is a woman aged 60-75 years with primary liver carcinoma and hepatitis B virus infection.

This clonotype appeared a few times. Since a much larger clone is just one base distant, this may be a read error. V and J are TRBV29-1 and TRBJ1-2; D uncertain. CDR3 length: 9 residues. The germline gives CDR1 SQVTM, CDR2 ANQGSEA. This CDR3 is CSVAEGYAF. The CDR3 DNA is TGCAGCGTCGCCGAGGGCTACGCCTTC. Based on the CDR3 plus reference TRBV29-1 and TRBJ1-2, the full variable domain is SAVISQKPSRDICQRGTSLTIQCQVDSQVTMMFWYRQQPGQSLTLIATANQGSEATYESGFVIDKFPISRPNLTFSTLTVSNMSPEDSSIYLCSVAEGYAFGSGTRLTVV.

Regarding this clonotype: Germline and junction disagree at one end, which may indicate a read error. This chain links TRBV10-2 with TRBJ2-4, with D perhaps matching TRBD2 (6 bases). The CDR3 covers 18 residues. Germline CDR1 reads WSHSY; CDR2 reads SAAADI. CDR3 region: CASSMRREVNVAKNIQHF. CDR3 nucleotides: TGCGCCAGCAGCATGAGGAGGGAGGTGAATGTGGCCAAAAACATTCAGCACTTC.

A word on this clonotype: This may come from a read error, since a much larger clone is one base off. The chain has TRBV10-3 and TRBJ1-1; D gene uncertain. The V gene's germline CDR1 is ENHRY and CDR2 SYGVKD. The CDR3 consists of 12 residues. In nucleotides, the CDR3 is TGTGCCATCCGTTCGGCCAACACTGATGCTTTCTTT. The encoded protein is CAIRSANTDAFF.

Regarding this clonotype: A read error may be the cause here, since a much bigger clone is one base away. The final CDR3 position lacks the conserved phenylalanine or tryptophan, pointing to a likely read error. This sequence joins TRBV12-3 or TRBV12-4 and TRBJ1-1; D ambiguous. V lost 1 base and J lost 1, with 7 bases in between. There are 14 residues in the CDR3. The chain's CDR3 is CASSLGTENTEAFY. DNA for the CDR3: TGTGCCAGCAGTTTAGGGACGGAGAACACTGAAGCTTTCTAT.

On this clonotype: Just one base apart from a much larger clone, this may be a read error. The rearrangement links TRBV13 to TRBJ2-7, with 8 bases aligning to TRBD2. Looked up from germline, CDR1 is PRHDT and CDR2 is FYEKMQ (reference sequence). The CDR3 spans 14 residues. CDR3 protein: CASSLSGSSYVQYF. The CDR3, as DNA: TGTGCCAGCAGCTTAAGCGGGAGCTCCTACGTGCAGTACTTC.

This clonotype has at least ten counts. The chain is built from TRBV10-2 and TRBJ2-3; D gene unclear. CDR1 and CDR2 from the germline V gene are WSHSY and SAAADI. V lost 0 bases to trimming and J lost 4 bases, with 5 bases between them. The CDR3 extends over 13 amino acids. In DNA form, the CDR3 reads TGCGCCAGCAGTGAGTCGATCGCAGATACGCAGTATTTT. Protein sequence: CASSESIADTQYF.

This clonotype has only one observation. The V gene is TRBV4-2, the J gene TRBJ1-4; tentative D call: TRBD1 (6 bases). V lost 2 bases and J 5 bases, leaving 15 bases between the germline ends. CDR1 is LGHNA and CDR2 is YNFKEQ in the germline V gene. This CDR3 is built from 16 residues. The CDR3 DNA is TGTGCCAGCAGCCAACAGCCGGCAGGGGCCAATGAAAAACTGTTTTTT. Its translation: CASSQQPAGANEKLFF.

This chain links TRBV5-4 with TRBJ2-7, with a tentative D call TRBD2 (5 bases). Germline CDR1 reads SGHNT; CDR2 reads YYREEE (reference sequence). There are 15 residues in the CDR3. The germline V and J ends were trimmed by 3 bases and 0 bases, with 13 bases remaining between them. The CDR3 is CASSSHERSSYEQYF. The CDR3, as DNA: TGTGCCAGCAGCTCCCACGAGCGGAGCTCCTACGAGCAGTACTTC.

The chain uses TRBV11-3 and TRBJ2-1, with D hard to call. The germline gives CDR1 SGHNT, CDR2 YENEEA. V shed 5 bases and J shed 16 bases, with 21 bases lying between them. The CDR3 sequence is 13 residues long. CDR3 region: CASSPGEYNGQFF. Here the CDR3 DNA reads TGTGCCAGCAGCCCCGGCGAGTACAATGGGCAATTCTTC.

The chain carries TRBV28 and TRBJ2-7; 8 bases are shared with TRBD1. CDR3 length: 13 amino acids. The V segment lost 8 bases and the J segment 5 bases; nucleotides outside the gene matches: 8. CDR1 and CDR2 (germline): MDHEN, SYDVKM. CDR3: CASLGQVINEQYF. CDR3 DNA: TGTGCCAGCCTGGGACAGGTCATAAACGAGCAGTACTTC.